What follows is one T cell receptor (beta chain) and its context. Antigen: not known. These data are taken from a study of cytomegalovirus exposure and HLA in healthy donors. Study-level findings and limits: The study assumed roughly uniform donor sequencing depth for presence/absence analyses. Solely CMV serostatus was available to characterize immune exposure. TCR beta chain V- and J-gene trimming was linked, in a later analysis, to a missense variant in DCLRE1C.

V was shortened by 1 base and J by 10 bases, with 8 bases between the two germline ends. There are 12 residues in the CDR3. The germline CDR1 and CDR2 sequences are ENHRY and SYGVKD. With 60 Vbeta and 13 Jbeta primers, the PCR was carried out. The table came from immunoSEQ multiplex PCR; TCRdb's copy has only in-frame clones and leaves some out. Of over 100,000 clones in the sample, 73% are singletons; the top ten hold around 7.7%. The TCR was taken from a man aged 35-49 years in good health and CMV-seronegative. This chain links TRBV10-3 with TRBJ2-1; unclear D gene. The sample consisted of PBMCs. The CDR3 coding sequence is TGTGCCATCAGTGAGTTGGGCTGGGAGCAGTTCTTC. Translating it yields CAISELGWEQFF.